Listed below are T cell receptor beta chains from one sample, sequenced in a study of graft-versus-host responses after intestinal transplantation. Data came from immunoSEQ multiplex PCR; TCRdb stores just in-frame clones and leaves some out. The sample yields more than 90,000 clones, 90% to 95% seen once. These receptors' targets are unknown. Source: unstimulated CD8+ T cells sorted from spleen or lymph node cells, taken before transplant. These receptors were obtained from a human donor who was the organ donor for an intestinal transplant. CDR3s include the opening cysteine and the closing phenylalanine or tryptophan. Each record gives: J gene, clone size, V gene, D gene, CDR3 length, CDR3 DNA, CDR3 protein. D genes are given only for firm matches. Clone size appears in some rows only: once, few, many, or a class for an expanded clone.

j_call: TRBJ1-4
clone_size: -
v_call: TRBV27
d_call: -
cdr3_length: 10
cdr3_nt: TGTGCCAGCGGGAATGAAAAACTGTTTTTT
cdr3_aa: CASGNEKLFF

j_call: TRBJ2-1
clone_size: -
v_call: TRBV5-1
d_call: TRBD1
cdr3_length: 15
cdr3_nt: TGCGCCAGCAGCGTGTCCGGGACAGGGTACAATGAGCAGTTCTTC
cdr3_aa: CASSVSGTGYNEQFF

j_call: TRBJ2-7
clone_size: -
v_call: TRBV6-5
d_call: -
cdr3_length: 14
cdr3_nt: TGTGCCAGCAGTGAACCGGGGATGTGGAACGAGCAGTACTTC
cdr3_aa: CASSEPGMWNEQYF

j_call: TRBJ2-7
clone_size: -
v_call: TRBV10-3
d_call: TRBD1
cdr3_length: 13
cdr3_nt: TGTGCCATCAGTGCGACAGGGTACTCCCTCCAGTACTTC
cdr3_aa: CAISATGYSLQYF

j_call: TRBJ2-1
clone_size: few
v_call: TRBV6-1
d_call: TRBD2
cdr3_length: 14
cdr3_nt: TGTGCCAGCAGTGACAGGACTAGCGGGAGTGAGCAGTTCTTC
cdr3_aa: CASSDRTSGSEQFF

j_call: TRBJ2-4
clone_size: -
v_call: TRBV15
d_call: -
cdr3_length: 12
cdr3_nt: TGTGCCACCAGCCCACACTATGGCATTCAGTACTTC
cdr3_aa: CATSPHYGIQYF

j_call: TRBJ1-2
clone_size: -
v_call: TRBV12-5
d_call: -
cdr3_length: 14
cdr3_nt: TGTGCTAGTGGTTTGGAGGGGAGGCGCTATGGCTACACCTTC
cdr3_aa: CASGLEGRRYGYTF

j_call: TRBJ1-1
clone_size: -
v_call: TRBV19
d_call: -
cdr3_length: 12
cdr3_nt: TGTGCCAGTAGTATGGGGGGGGATGAAGCTTTCTTT
cdr3_aa: CASSMGGDEAFF

j_call: TRBJ1-5
clone_size: -
v_call: TRBV4-1
d_call: -
cdr3_length: 15
cdr3_nt: TGCGCCAGCAGCCAAGCGGGGGGGCCGGTTCAGCCCCAGCATTTT
cdr3_aa: CASSQAGGPVQPQHF

j_call: TRBJ1-1
clone_size: -
v_call: TRBV6-6
d_call: -
cdr3_length: 15
cdr3_nt: TGTGCCAGCAGTTACCCCCCGGGGGGGGGTGCTGAAGCTTTCTTT
cdr3_aa: CASSYPPGGGAEAFF

j_call: TRBJ2-7
clone_size: -
v_call: TRBV28
d_call: TRBD1
cdr3_length: 15
cdr3_nt: TGTGCCAGCAGTTTATACAGGGGGGACTTCTACGAGCAGTACTTC
cdr3_aa: CASSLYRGDFYEQYF

j_call: TRBJ1-5
clone_size: -
v_call: TRBV6-1
d_call: TRBD1
cdr3_length: 18
cdr3_nt: TGTGCCAGCAGTGAGGAGAGGGGACAGTGGACCCCCAATCAGCCCCAGCATTTT
cdr3_aa: CASSEERGQWTPNQPQHF

j_call: TRBJ2-7
clone_size: -
v_call: TRBV7-2
d_call: TRBD2
cdr3_length: 17
cdr3_nt: TGTGCCAGCAGCTCCCCACCGGGGACTAGCGGGAGCTACGAGCAGTACTTC
cdr3_aa: CASSSPPGTSGSYEQYF

j_call: TRBJ2-7
clone_size: -
v_call: TRBV4-3
d_call: -
cdr3_length: 15
cdr3_nt: TGCGCCAGCAGCCAAGATTACGAGGTATCCTACGAGCAGTACTTC
cdr3_aa: CASSQDYEVSYEQYF

j_call: TRBJ2-7
clone_size: -
v_call: TRBV19
d_call: TRBD2
cdr3_length: 15
cdr3_nt: TGTGCCAGTAGTATAGTCGGCGGGAGTACGCGGGAGCAGTACTTC
cdr3_aa: CASSIVGGSTREQYF

j_call: TRBJ2-7
clone_size: -
v_call: TRBV27
d_call: TRBD1
cdr3_length: 14
cdr3_nt: TGTGCCAGCAGTCCACGGACAGGCCACTACGAGCAGTACTTC
cdr3_aa: CASSPRTGHYEQYF

j_call: TRBJ2-7
clone_size: -
v_call: TRBV7-2
d_call: -
cdr3_length: 15
cdr3_nt: TGTGCCAGCAGCTTTTCAGCGTTCAGCTCCTACGAGCAGTACTTC
cdr3_aa: CASSFSAFSSYEQYF

j_call: TRBJ2-1
clone_size: -
v_call: TRBV2
d_call: -
cdr3_length: 12
cdr3_nt: TGTGCCAGCAGTGGGACAGACGATGAGCAGTTCTTC
cdr3_aa: CASSGTDDEQFF

j_call: TRBJ2-7
clone_size: -
v_call: TRBV6-5
d_call: -
cdr3_length: 14
cdr3_nt: TGTGCCAGCAGTTACTCCTGGGGCTCCCGCGAGCAGTACTTC
cdr3_aa: CASSYSWGSREQYF

j_call: TRBJ2-1
clone_size: -
v_call: TRBV7-6
d_call: TRBD2
cdr3_length: 16
cdr3_nt: TGTGCCAGCAGCTCTTGGACTAGCGGGAGTTGGGATGAGCAGTTCTTC
cdr3_aa: CASSSWTSGSWDEQFF

j_call: TRBJ2-3
clone_size: -
v_call: TRBV9
d_call: -
cdr3_length: 16
cdr3_nt: TGTGCCAGCAGCGTAGATACGGGGCTAATCACAGATACGCAGTATTTT
cdr3_aa: CASSVDTGLITDTQYF

j_call: TRBJ2-1
clone_size: -
v_call: TRBV4-1
d_call: -
cdr3_length: 15
cdr3_nt: TGCGCCAGCAGCCAGGAGGCTAGCACCCAACGCATTGAGTTCTTC
cdr3_aa: CASSQEASTQRIEFF

j_call: TRBJ1-2
clone_size: -
v_call: TRBV4-3
d_call: TRBD1
cdr3_length: 14
cdr3_nt: TGCGCCAGCAGCCAGACAGGGAAGAGGGGCGGCTACACCTTC
cdr3_aa: CASSQTGKRGGYTF

j_call: TRBJ2-1
clone_size: -
v_call: TRBV10-3
d_call: TRBD2
cdr3_length: 15
cdr3_nt: TGTGCCATCAGTTACGGACTAGCGGGAAACAATGAGCAGTTCTTC
cdr3_aa: CAISYGLAGNNEQFF

j_call: TRBJ2-7
clone_size: -
v_call: TRBV4-2
d_call: TRBD2
cdr3_length: 14
cdr3_nt: TGTGCCAGCGGCCGGCTAGCGGGCTCCTACGAGCAGTACTTC
cdr3_aa: CASGRLAGSYEQYF

j_call: TRBJ1-1
clone_size: -
v_call: TRBV5-1
d_call: -
cdr3_length: 13
cdr3_nt: TGCGCCAGCAAGGGGGGCGCTGGCACTGAAGCTTTCTTT
cdr3_aa: CASKGGAGTEAFF

j_call: TRBJ1-1
clone_size: -
v_call: TRBV28
d_call: -
cdr3_length: 12
cdr3_nt: TGTGCCAGCAGCGGGGGGGTCCTTAGAGCTTTCTTT
cdr3_aa: CASSGGVLRAFF

j_call: TRBJ2-5
clone_size: -
v_call: TRBV7-2
d_call: TRBD1
cdr3_length: 17
cdr3_nt: TGTGCCAGCAGCTCGACCGGGTCCTACGGACAGGAAGAGACCCAGTACTTC
cdr3_aa: CASSSTGSYGQEETQYF

j_call: TRBJ2-3
clone_size: once
v_call: TRBV4-3
d_call: -
cdr3_length: 18
cdr3_nt: TGCGCCAGCAGCCAAGGTCGCCCGGGACTGGACAGGACAGATACGCAGTATTTT
cdr3_aa: CASSQGRPGLDRTDTQYF

j_call: TRBJ2-1
clone_size: -
v_call: TRBV7-2
d_call: -
cdr3_length: 13
cdr3_nt: TGTGCCAGCAAATCACGGGGCGCCAATGAGCAGTTCTTC
cdr3_aa: CASKSRGANEQFF

j_call: TRBJ1-1
clone_size: -
v_call: TRBV6-5
d_call: TRBD1
cdr3_length: 14
cdr3_nt: TGTGCCAGCAGTTATGGACAGGGAGGAACTGAAGCTTTCTTT
cdr3_aa: CASSYGQGGTEAFF

j_call: TRBJ2-3
clone_size: -
v_call: TRBV15
d_call: TRBD2
cdr3_length: 16
cdr3_nt: TGTGCCACCAGCAGAGATACTAGCGGGTGGAGAGATACGCAGTATTTT
cdr3_aa: CATSRDTSGWRDTQYF

j_call: TRBJ2-7
clone_size: -
v_call: TRBV10-2
d_call: -
cdr3_length: 13
cdr3_nt: TGCGCCAGCCTACTTTCAAACGAATACGAGCAGTACTTC
cdr3_aa: CASLLSNEYEQYF

j_call: TRBJ2-1
clone_size: -
v_call: TRBV5-1
d_call: -
cdr3_length: 12
cdr3_nt: TGCGCCAGCAGCTCATGGCCGAATGAGCAGTTCTTC
cdr3_aa: CASSSWPNEQFF

j_call: TRBJ2-1
clone_size: -
v_call: TRBV27
d_call: -
cdr3_length: 16
cdr3_nt: TGTGCCAGCAGTTTAGGGCTAGCGAGAGCGAATAGTGAGCAGTTCTTC
cdr3_aa: CASSLGLARANSEQFF

j_call: TRBJ2-1
clone_size: -
v_call: TRBV9
d_call: -
cdr3_length: 12
cdr3_nt: TGTGCCAGCAGCGTAACAGTGGATGAGCAGTTCTTC
cdr3_aa: CASSVTVDEQFF

j_call: TRBJ2-1
clone_size: once
v_call: TRBV11-2
d_call: -
cdr3_length: 15
cdr3_nt: TGTGCCACCCTACAGGCGGTGAGCTCCTACAATGAGCAGTTCTTC
cdr3_aa: CATLQAVSSYNEQFF

j_call: TRBJ2-5
clone_size: -
v_call: TRBV4-3
d_call: -
cdr3_length: 13
cdr3_nt: TGCGCCAGCAGCCAAGGGGGGCGGGAGACCCAGTACTTC
cdr3_aa: CASSQGGRETQYF

j_call: TRBJ2-1
clone_size: -
v_call: TRBV10-3
d_call: TRBD1
cdr3_length: 18
cdr3_nt: TGTGCCATCAGTGAGTTCCACGACAGGGATTTGAAGGACAATGAGCAGTTCTTC
cdr3_aa: CAISEFHDRDLKDNEQFF

j_call: TRBJ2-1
clone_size: -
v_call: TRBV7-6
d_call: TRBD2
cdr3_length: 16
cdr3_nt: TGTGCCAGCAGCTTAGTTGGGGGACTAGCGAACAATGAGCAGTTCTTC
cdr3_aa: CASSLVGGLANNEQFF

j_call: TRBJ2-1
clone_size: -
v_call: TRBV6-1
d_call: TRBD2
cdr3_length: 15
cdr3_nt: TGTGCCAGCACGGGGTACGGGCGGGAGGAGTATGAGCAGTTCTTC
cdr3_aa: CASTGYGREEYEQFF

j_call: TRBJ2-5
clone_size: once
v_call: TRBV19
d_call: TRBD1
cdr3_length: 16
cdr3_nt: TGTGCCAGTAGTATCCCGCGGGACAGGGAGGATGAGACCCAGTACTTC
cdr3_aa: CASSIPRDREDETQYF

j_call: TRBJ2-7
clone_size: -
v_call: TRBV27
d_call: TRBD2
cdr3_length: 15
cdr3_nt: TGTGCCAGCAGTCATTCTAGCGGGACCCCCTACGAGCAGTACTTC
cdr3_aa: CASSHSSGTPYEQYF

j_call: TRBJ2-5
clone_size: -
v_call: TRBV27
d_call: TRBD2
cdr3_length: 14
cdr3_nt: TGTGCCAGCAGTTTTAGCGGGAGGGGTGAGACCCAGTACTTC
cdr3_aa: CASSFSGRGETQYF

j_call: TRBJ2-5
clone_size: -
v_call: TRBV13
d_call: TRBD2
cdr3_length: 15
cdr3_nt: TGTGCCAGCAGCTTAGACGGGAGGGCCGCAGAGACCCAGTACTTC
cdr3_aa: CASSLDGRAAETQYF

j_call: TRBJ2-1
clone_size: -
v_call: TRBV7-3
d_call: -
cdr3_length: 15
cdr3_nt: TGTGCCAGCAGCTATTCCGGGTCCACTTCGGATGAGCAGTTCTTC
cdr3_aa: CASSYSGSTSDEQFF

j_call: TRBJ1-2
clone_size: -
v_call: TRBV5-1
d_call: TRBD1
cdr3_length: 12
cdr3_nt: TGCGCCAGCAGGGGACAGTCCTATGGCTACACCTTC
cdr3_aa: CASRGQSYGYTF

j_call: TRBJ2-1
clone_size: -
v_call: TRBV30
d_call: -
cdr3_length: 14
cdr3_nt: TGTGCCTGGAGCGGGGTCAGCTCCTACAATGAGCAGTTCTTC
cdr3_aa: CAWSGVSSYNEQFF

j_call: TRBJ2-1
clone_size: once
v_call: TRBV19
d_call: -
cdr3_length: 15
cdr3_nt: TGTGCCAGTAGTATAGGCTCGGGGACCTTGAATGAGCAGTTCTTC
cdr3_aa: CASSIGSGTLNEQFF

j_call: TRBJ2-7
clone_size: -
v_call: TRBV5-6
d_call: -
cdr3_length: 13
cdr3_nt: TGTGCCAGCAGCTTGGACCCCTCCTACGAGCAGTACTTC
cdr3_aa: CASSLDPSYEQYF

j_call: TRBJ2-7
clone_size: once
v_call: TRBV7-9
d_call: -
cdr3_length: 14
cdr3_nt: TGTGCCAGCAGTTCCGTTGGGGACGCAGGCGAGCAGTACTTC
cdr3_aa: CASSSVGDAGEQYF